Each of the 10 T cell receptor beta chains below was sequenced from the same sample in a study of cytomegalovirus exposure and HLA in healthy donors. Primers included in the PCR were 60 Vbeta and 13 Jbeta primers. Clones were sequenced by immunoSEQ multiplex PCR, and TCRdb holds only the in-frame ones, with some missing. This sample has 100,000 to 150,000 clones; 65% to 90% occur once, and the top ten carry roughly 1.2%. Sequenced sample: PBMCs. The receptors shown here come from a girl aged 2 to 10 in good health and CMV-seronegative.

V is TRBV7-3 and J is TRBJ2-2; D might be TRBD2 (6 bases). V gave up 6 bases and J gave up 6 bases, with 8 bases separating them. CDR3 length equals 12 residues. Looked up from germline, CDR1 is SGHTA and CDR2 is FQGTGA. The CDR3 is CASRREAGELFF. CDR3 nucleotide sequence: TGTGCCAGCAGAAGGGAGGCCGGGGAGCTGTTTTTT.

The chain couples TRBV27 to TRBJ1-1; 8 bases align to TRBD1. The CDR3 consists of 13 residues. The germline V gene has CDR1 MNHEY and CDR2 SMNVEV (reference sequence). The ends lost 6 bases at V and 6 bases at J; junction bases unmatched: 6. Written as DNA, the CDR3 is TGTGCCAGCAGCCCAGACAGGGGCGCTGAAGCTTTCTTT. Its translation is CASSPDRGAEAFF.

V gene TRBV7-2 combines with J gene TRBJ1-2; unclear D gene. Germline V gene sequence: CDR1 SGHTA, CDR2 FQGNSA. The V end was cut by 5 bases, the J end by 0 bases, with 16 bases between. This CDR3 has 16 amino acids. As DNA, the CDR3 is TGTGCCAGCAGCCCCCAGGAGGGCATATCTAACTATGGCTACACCTTC. Amino acids: CASSPQEGISNYGYTF.

The chain is built from TRBV6-5 and TRBJ2-5, with 7 bases identical to TRBD2. Germline lookup yields CDR1 MNHEY and CDR2 SVGAGI. This CDR3 is 14 amino acids long. The V and J ends lost 0 bases and 11 bases, in that order; junction bases with no gene match: 9. The CDR3 is CASSYSAGTTEQYF. CDR3 DNA sequence: TGTGCCAGCAGTTACTCAGCGGGGACTACAGAGCAGTACTTC.

Written as DNA, the CDR3 is TGTGCCAGCAGACCCGACAGGGGGCGCCGCTCTGGGGCCAACGTCCTGACTTTC. The encoded protein is CASRPDRGRRSGANVLTF. The V call is TRBV7-8, the J call TRBJ2-6, with 10 bases matching TRBD1. The CDR3 covers 18 residues. The germline V gene encodes CDR1 SGHVS and CDR2 FQNEAQ. Trimming at V came to 6 bases and at J to 0 bases, leaving 8 bases not matched to a gene. The whole variable domain, remainder taken from reference TRBV7-8 and TRBJ2-6, is GAGVSQSPRYKVAKRGQDVALRCDPISGHVSLFWYQQALGQGPEFLTYFQNEAQLDKSGLPSDRFFAERPEGSVSTLKIQRTQQEDSAVYLCASRPDRGRRSGANVLTFGAGSRLTVL.

This chain links TRBV27 with TRBJ1-6; D possibly corresponds to TRBD1 (6 bases). The germline CDR1 and CDR2 sequences are MNHEY and SMNVEV (reference sequence). V was cut by 2 bases and J by 5 bases, with 13 bases left in between. This CDR3 has 16 amino acids. The CDR3 loop reads CASSLGGQGHNSPLHF. DNA for the CDR3: TGTGCCAGCAGTTTAGGTGGTCAGGGGCATAATTCACCCCTCCACTTT.

This chain joins TRBV27 and TRBJ2-7; D remains unclear. From germline, CDR1 is MNHEY and CDR2 SMNVEV (reference sequence). The CDR3 sequence is 15 residues long. Between the trimmed V and J ends, which lost 2 bases and 0 bases, there was a span of 11 bases. CDR3: CASSLGGVSSYEQYF. The DNA of the CDR3 is TGTGCCAGCAGTTTAGGCGGAGTTAGCTCCTACGAGCAGTACTTC.

The rearrangement uses TRBV6-4 and TRBJ2-1; weak D call: TRBD2 (6 bases). This CDR3 has 16 amino acids. With 8 bases removed from V and 1 base from J, the gap between germline ends came to 18 bases. Germline assignment: CDR1 MRHNA and CDR2 SNTAGT. The CDR3 DNA reads as TGTGCCAGCGGTAGTGAAGCGGGCCTATCCTACAATGAGCAGTTCTTC. This encodes CASGSEAGLSYNEQFF.

The CDR3 loop is CASRRRYGYTF. As DNA, the CDR3 is TGTGCCAGCAGACGGCGGTATGGCTACACCTTC. The rearrangement links TRBV28 to TRBJ1-2, with unresolved D. Trimming left V 6 bases short and J 5 bases short, with 7 bases between. Per germline, CDR1 MDHEN and CDR2 SYDVKM. This CDR3 is 11 amino acids long.

This chain links TRBV4-3 with TRBJ2-1; 12 nucleotides match TRBD2. CDR1 and CDR2 from the germline V gene are LGHNA and YSLEER. This CDR3 spans 15 amino acids. The V and J ends lost 3 bases and 8 bases, in that order; junction bases with no gene match: 5. CDR3 in DNA: TGCGCCAGCAGCCAGGCTAGCGGGGGGGTAGATGAGCAGTTCTTC. Its translation: CASSQASGGVDEQFF.